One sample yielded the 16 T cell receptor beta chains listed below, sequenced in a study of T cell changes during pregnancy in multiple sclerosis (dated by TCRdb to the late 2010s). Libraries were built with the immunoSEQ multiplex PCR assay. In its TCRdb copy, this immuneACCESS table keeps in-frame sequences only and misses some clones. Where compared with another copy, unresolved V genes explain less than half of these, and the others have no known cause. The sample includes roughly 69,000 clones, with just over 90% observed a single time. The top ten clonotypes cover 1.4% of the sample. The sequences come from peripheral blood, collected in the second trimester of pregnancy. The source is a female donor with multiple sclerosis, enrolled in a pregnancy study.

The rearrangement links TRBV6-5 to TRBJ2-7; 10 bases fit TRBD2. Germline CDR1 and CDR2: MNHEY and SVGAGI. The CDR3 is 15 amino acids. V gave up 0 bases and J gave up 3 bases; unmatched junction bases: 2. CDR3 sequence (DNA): TGTGCCAGCAGTTACTCCCTAGCGGGAGTCTACGAGCAGTACTTC. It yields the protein CASSYSLAGVYEQYF.

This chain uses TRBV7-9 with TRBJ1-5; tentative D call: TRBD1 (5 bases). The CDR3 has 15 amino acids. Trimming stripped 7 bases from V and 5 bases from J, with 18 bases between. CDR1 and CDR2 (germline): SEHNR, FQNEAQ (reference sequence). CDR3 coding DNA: TGTGCCAGCACCTCCAGCCTAACAGGAGATCAGCCCCAGCATTTT. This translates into CASTSSLTGDQPQHF. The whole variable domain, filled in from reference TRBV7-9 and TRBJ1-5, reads DTGVSQNPRHKITKRGQNVTFRCDPISEHNRLYWYRQTLGQGPEFLTYFQNEAQLEKSRLLSDRFSAERPKGSFSTLEIQRTEQGDSAMYLCASTSSLTGDQPQHFGDGTRLSIL.

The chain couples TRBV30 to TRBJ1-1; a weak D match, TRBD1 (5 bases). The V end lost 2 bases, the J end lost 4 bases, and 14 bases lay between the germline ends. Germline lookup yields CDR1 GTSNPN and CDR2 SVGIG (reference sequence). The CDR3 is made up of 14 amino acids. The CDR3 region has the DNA TGTGCCTGGAGTTGGGGGGGGTTGGCCACTGAAGCTTTCTTT. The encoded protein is CAWSWGGLATEAFF.

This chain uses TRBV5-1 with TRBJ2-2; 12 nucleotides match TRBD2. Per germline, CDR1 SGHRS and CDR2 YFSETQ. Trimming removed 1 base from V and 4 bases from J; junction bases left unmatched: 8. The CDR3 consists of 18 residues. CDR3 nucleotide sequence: TGCGCCAGCAGCTTGTTCACCCTAGCGGGAGGGGGCACCGGGGAGCTGTTTTTT. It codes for CASSLFTLAGGGTGELFF. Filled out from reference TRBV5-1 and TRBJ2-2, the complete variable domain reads KAGVTQTPRYLIKTRGQQVTLSCSPISGHRSVSWYQQTPGQGLQFLFEYFSETQRNKGNFPGRFSGRQFSNSRSEMNVSTLELGDSALYLCASSLFTLAGGGTGELFFGEGSRLTVL.

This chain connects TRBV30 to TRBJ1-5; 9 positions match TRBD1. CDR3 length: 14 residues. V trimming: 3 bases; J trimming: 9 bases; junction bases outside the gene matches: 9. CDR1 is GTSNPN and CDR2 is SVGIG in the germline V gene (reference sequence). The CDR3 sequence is CAWSRDRAFGPQHF. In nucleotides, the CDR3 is TGTGCCTGGAGCCGGGACAGGGCCTTCGGGCCCCAGCATTTT.

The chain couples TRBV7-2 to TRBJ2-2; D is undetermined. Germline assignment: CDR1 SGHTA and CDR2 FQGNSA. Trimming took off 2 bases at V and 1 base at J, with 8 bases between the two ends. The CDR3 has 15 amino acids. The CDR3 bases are TGTGCCAGCAGCTTAATCGCAGGGAACACCGGGGAGCTGTTTTTT. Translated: CASSLIAGNTGELFF.

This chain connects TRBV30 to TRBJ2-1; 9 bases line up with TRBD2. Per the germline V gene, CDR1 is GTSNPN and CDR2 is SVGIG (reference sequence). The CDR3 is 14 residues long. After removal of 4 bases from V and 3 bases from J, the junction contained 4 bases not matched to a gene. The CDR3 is CAWKWTSDYNEQFF. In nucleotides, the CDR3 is TGTGCCTGGAAATGGACTAGCGACTACAATGAGCAGTTCTTC.

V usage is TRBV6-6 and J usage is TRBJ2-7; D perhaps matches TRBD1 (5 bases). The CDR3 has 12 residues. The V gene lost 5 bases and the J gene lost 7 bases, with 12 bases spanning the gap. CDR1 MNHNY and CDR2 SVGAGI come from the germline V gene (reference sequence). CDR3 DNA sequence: TGTGCCAGCAGTACTACAGGAGCTGAGCAGTACTTC. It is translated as CASSTTGAEQYF.

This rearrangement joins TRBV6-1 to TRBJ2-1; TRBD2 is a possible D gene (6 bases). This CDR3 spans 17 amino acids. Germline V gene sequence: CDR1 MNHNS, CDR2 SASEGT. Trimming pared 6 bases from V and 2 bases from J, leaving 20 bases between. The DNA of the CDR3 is TGTGCCAGCAGAGAAAACATCGGCGGGACCACCTACAATGAGCAGTTCTTC. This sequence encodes CASRENIGGTTYNEQFF.

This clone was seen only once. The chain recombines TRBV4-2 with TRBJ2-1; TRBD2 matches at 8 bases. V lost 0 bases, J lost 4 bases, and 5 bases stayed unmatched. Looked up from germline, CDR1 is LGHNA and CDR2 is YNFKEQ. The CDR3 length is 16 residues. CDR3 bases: TGTGCCAGCAGCCAAGAGGGCGGGGGGACTTACAATGAGCAGTTCTTC. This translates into CASSQEGGGTYNEQFF.

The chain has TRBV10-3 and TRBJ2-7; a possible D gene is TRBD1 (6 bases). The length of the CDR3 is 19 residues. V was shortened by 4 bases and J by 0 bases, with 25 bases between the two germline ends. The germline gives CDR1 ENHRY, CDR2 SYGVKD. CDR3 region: CAISAGLRQVKMSSYEQYF. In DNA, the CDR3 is TGTGCCATCAGTGCAGGCTTGAGACAGGTCAAAATGAGCTCCTACGAGCAGTACTTC.

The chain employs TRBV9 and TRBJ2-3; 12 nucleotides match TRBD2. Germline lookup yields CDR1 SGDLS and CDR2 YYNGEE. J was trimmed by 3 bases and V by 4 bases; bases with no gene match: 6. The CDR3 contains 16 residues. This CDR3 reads CASSFRLAGETDTQYF. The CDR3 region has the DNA TGTGCCAGCAGCTTCCGACTAGCGGGAGAGACAGATACGCAGTATTTT.

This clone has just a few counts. The CDR3, as DNA: TGTGCCTGGATCGGAGACAGCTGGATGAACACTGAAGCTTTCTTT. It encodes CAWIGDSWMNTEAFF. This chain joins TRBV30 and TRBJ1-1, with D tentatively TRBD1 (5 bases). The length of the CDR3 is 15 residues. Germline V gives CDR1 GTSNPN, CDR2 SVGIG (reference sequence). V was clipped by 4 bases and J by 0 bases, with 15 bases between them. Full variable domain (rest looked up from reference TRBV30 and TRBJ1-1): SQTIHQWPATLVQPVGSPLSLECTVEGTSNPNLYWYRQAAGRGLQLLFYSVGIGQISSEVPQNLSASRPQDRQFILSSKKLLLSDSGFYLCAWIGDSWMNTEAFFGQGTRLTVV.

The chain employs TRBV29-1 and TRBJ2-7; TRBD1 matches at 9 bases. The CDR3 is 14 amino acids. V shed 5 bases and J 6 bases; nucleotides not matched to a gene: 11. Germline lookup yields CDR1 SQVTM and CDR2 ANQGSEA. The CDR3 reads CSVSPGQGGSEQYF. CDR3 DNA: TGCAGCGTTTCCCCGGGACAGGGAGGATCCGAGCAGTACTTC.

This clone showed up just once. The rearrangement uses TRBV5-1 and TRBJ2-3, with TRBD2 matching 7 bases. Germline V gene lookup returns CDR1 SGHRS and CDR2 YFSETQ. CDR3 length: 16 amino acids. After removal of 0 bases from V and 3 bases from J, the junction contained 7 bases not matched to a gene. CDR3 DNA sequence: TGCGCCAGCAGCTTGGGCACTAGCGATGTAACAGATACGCAGTATTTT. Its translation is CASSLGTSDVTDTQYF.

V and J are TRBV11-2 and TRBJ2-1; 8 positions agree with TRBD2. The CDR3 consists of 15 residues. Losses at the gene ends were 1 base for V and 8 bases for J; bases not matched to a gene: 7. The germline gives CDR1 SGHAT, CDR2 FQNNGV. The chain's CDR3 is CASSLGAGDLYEQFF. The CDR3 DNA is TGTGCCAGCAGCTTAGGAGCGGGAGATCTCTATGAGCAGTTCTTC. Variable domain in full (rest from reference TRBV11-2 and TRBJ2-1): EAGVAQSPRYKIIEKRQSVAFWCNPISGHATLYWYQQILGQGPKLLIQFQNNGVVDDSQLPKDRFSAERLKGVDSTLKIQPAKLEDSAVYLCASSLGAGDLYEQFFGPGTRLTVL.